The 13 T cell receptor beta chains below all came from one sample that was sequenced in a study of T cells after yellow fever vaccination. One entry per CDR3 protein, called by TCRdb with MiXCR from the 5' RACE reads. The sample shows some 170,000 distinct CDR3 sequences, over 7% of them seen only once. Sequencing was performed on CD8+ T cells sorted from PBMCs, taken 45 days after the yellow fever booster vaccination. The receptors here all came from a man aged 18 to 30 who received the YFV17D yellow fever vaccine.

This clonotype was picked up a small number of times. V gene TRBV3-1 combines with J gene TRBJ1-2; weak D call: TRBD1 (6 bases). Germline V CDR1 and CDR2: LGHDT, YNNKEL (reference sequence). CDR3 size: 17 residues. V was trimmed by 2 bases and J by 6 bases, leaving 22 bases between them. The CDR3 spells CASSQYPKAGAGDGYTF. The CDR3, as DNA: TGTGCCAGCAGCCAATACCCCAAGGCGGGGGCAGGGGATGGCTACACCTTC.

The CDR3 DNA is TGCGCCAGCAGCTTGGCGACCGGCGAGCAGTACTTC. Amino acids: CASSLATGEQYF. The rearrangement joins TRBV5-1 to TRBJ2-7; D is unresolved. Germline V gene data show CDR1 as SGHRS and CDR2 as YFSETQ. V gave up 0 bases and J gave up 6 bases, with 7 bases separating them. The CDR3 consists of 12 residues. The full variable domain, with the rest looked up from reference TRBV5-1 and TRBJ2-7, is KAGVTQTPRYLIKTRGQQVTLSCSPISGHRSVSWYQQTPGQGLQFLFEYFSETQRNKGNFPGRFSGRQFSNSRSEMNVSTLELGDSALYLCASSLATGEQYFGPGTRLTVT.

This clonotype was recorded many times. The CDR3 protein is CASSLRGDKSMNTEAFF. DNA of the CDR3: TGCGCCAGCAGCTTGAGAGGGGACAAGTCCATGAACACTGAAGCTTTCTTT. The chain has TRBV5-1 and TRBJ1-1; TRBD1 is a possible D gene (6 bases). Trimming pared 1 base from V and 0 bases from J, leaving 16 bases between. This CDR3 has 17 residues. The V gene's germline CDR1 is SGHRS and CDR2 YFSETQ.

This clonotype was observed a handful of times. The chain carries TRBV7-6 and TRBJ2-3; 9 bases line up with TRBD1. Germline V gene sequence: CDR1 SGHVS, CDR2 FNYEAQ. This CDR3 is 14 amino acids long. The trim removed 6 bases at V and 6 bases at J, leaving 7 bases unmatched. This CDR3 is CASSRDRVSDTQYF. CDR3 nucleotide sequence: TGTGCCAGCAGTCGGGACAGGGTCTCCGATACGCAGTATTTT.

This clonotype was detected only a few times. With a much larger clone just one base away, this may be a read error. The chain is built from TRBV11-1 and TRBJ2-3, with 8 positions matching TRBD1. Germline CDR1 is SGHAT and CDR2 is FQDESV (reference sequence). This CDR3 has 15 residues. V lost 1 base and J lost 2; bases outside the gene matches: 2. CDR3 amino acids: CASSLGDRSTDTQYF. In DNA form, the CDR3 reads TGTGCCAGCAGCTTAGGGGACAGGTCCACAGATACGCAGTATTTT.

This clonotype was seen a single time. The chain uses TRBV20-1 and TRBJ1-6, with D possibly TRBD1 on 6 matching bases. The CDR3 extends over 15 amino acids. Trimming removed 6 bases from V and 7 bases from J, with 19 bases in between. The V gene's germline CDR1 is DFQATT and CDR2 SNEGSKA (reference sequence). The CDR3 spells CSARDRKRVNSPLHF. For the CDR3, the DNA is TGCAGTGCCCGAGACAGGAAAAGGGTGAATTCACCCCTCCACTTT.

The V and J genes are TRBV7-8 and TRBJ2-3; 8 nucleotides line up with TRBD2. J lost 2 bases, V lost 1 base, and 2 bases had no gene match. CDR3 length: 15 residues. Germline values: CDR1 SGHVS, CDR2 FQNEAQ. CDR3 coding DNA: TGTGCCAGCAGCTTAGTAGCGGGGAACACAGATACGCAGTATTTT. Its translation: CASSLVAGNTDTQYF.

This clonotype was counted at least ten times. The chain employs TRBV7-9 and TRBJ1-1; D is perhaps TRBD1 (5 bases). The germline V gene has CDR1 SEHNR and CDR2 FQNEAQ (reference sequence). The CDR3 consists of 14 residues. V lost 1 base and J 1 base, leaving 7 bases between the germline ends. The CDR3 region is CASSLGTTNTEAFF. The CDR3 DNA follows: TGTGCCAGCAGCTTAGGGACAACGAACACTGAAGCTTTCTTT. The whole variable domain, filled in from reference TRBV7-9 and TRBJ1-1, reads DTGVSQNPRHKITKRGQNVTFRCDPISEHNRLYWYRQTLGQGPEFLTYFQNEAQLEKSRLLSDRFSAERPKGSFSTLEIQRTEQGDSAMYLCASSLGTTNTEAFFGQGTRLTVV.

This clonotype was counted only a few times. The chain is built from TRBV5-1 and TRBJ2-7; 10 bases are a match to TRBD1. CDR3 length equals 15 residues. V lost 4 bases, J lost 6 bases, and 10 bases stayed unmatched. Looked up from germline, CDR1 is SGHRS and CDR2 is YFSETQ. This chain's CDR3 is CASSPYRDRGVEQYF. The CDR3 region has the DNA TGCGCCAGCAGCCCATACCGGGACAGGGGAGTCGAGCAGTACTTC.

This rearrangement joins TRBV7-6 to TRBJ2-3, with D possibly TRBD1 on 6 matching bases. V was trimmed by 5 bases and J by 2 bases, leaving 20 bases between them. This CDR3 region has 17 residues. From germline, CDR1 is SGHVS and CDR2 FNYEAQ. CDR3 sequence reads: CASSGKQGTMDTDTQYF. CDR3 nucleotide sequence: TGTGCCAGCAGCGGTAAACAGGGTACTATGGACACAGATACGCAGTATTTT.

The rearrangement joins TRBV7-8 to TRBJ2-6; D perhaps matches TRBD2 (7 bases). Germline CDR1 SGHVS, CDR2 FQNEAQ. CDR3 length: 17 amino acids. V gave up 10 bases and J gave up 0 bases, with 19 bases separating them. The chain's CDR3 is CATVGGRTLSGANVLTF. CDR3 nucleotides: TGTGCCACAGTGGGGGGGCGGACCCTCTCTGGGGCCAACGTCCTGACTTTC. Together with reference TRBV7-8 and TRBJ2-6, the CDR3 gives the full variable domain: GAGVSQSPRYKVAKRGQDVALRCDPISGHVSLFWYQQALGQGPEFLTYFQNEAQLDKSGLPSDRFFAERPEGSVSTLKIQRTQQEDSAVYLCATVGGRTLSGANVLTFGAGSRLTVL.

This rearrangement joins TRBV13 to TRBJ2-7; the D gene is possibly TRBD1 (5 bases). Germline V lookup: CDR1 PRHDT, CDR2 FYEKMQ (reference sequence). With 4 bases removed from V and 3 bases from J, the gap between germline ends came to 10 bases. CDR3 length: 13 residues. The CDR3 coding sequence is TGTGCCAGCAGCTCCCCGCAGGGCTACGAGCAGTACGTC. Protein sequence: CASSSPQGYEQYV.

The chain recombines TRBV6-2 or TRBV6-3 with TRBJ1-1; no reliable D call. There are 14 residues in the CDR3. The V gene lost 8 bases and the J gene lost 0 bases, with 13 bases spanning the gap. CDR1 is MNHEY, CDR2 SVGEGT, per germline. The CDR3 region has the DNA TGTGCCAGCGGTCGGAGCGCTATGAACACTGAAGCTTTCTTT. It codes for CASGRSAMNTEAFF.